The source of this T cell receptor (beta chain) is a study of blood T cell repertoires in COVID-19. CDR3 size: 15 residues. Trimming took 4 bases from V and 3 from J; bases not matched to a gene: 6. CDR1 SGHNT and CDR2 YYREEE come from the germline V gene (reference sequence). Sequencing used immunoSEQ multiplex PCR; TCRdb keeps in-frame clones, though not all of them. In the table there are about 46,000 clones, about four fifths of which are singletons. The chain links TRBV5-4 to TRBJ1-2, with TRBD1 matching over 10 bases. The source material was peripheral blood. The clonotype comes from a man aged 55 to 69 with acute or convalescent COVID-19. This CDR3 is CASSPGTGVDYGYTF. The DNA for the CDR3 is TGTGCCAGCAGCCCAGGGACAGGGGTAGACTATGGCTACACCTTC.